What follows describes a single TCR beta chain. They isolated at least 6 million PBMCs from each sample. The data are from a study of blood T cells in healthy people across ages. In the study overall: Per two T cells, template switching captured roughly one barcoded beta molecule.

CDR1 and CDR2 (germline): DFQATT, SNEGSKA (reference sequence). The CDR3 is made up of 16 amino acids. Trimming at V came to 1 base and at J to 10 bases, leaving 19 bases not matched to a gene. It was with a sample-barcoded 5' primer and a J-beta primer mix that a second PCR of roughly 7 to 12 cycles was run. TCRdb used MiXCR to reprocess the 5' RACE reads, holding one entry per CDR3 protein. This table has under 2,000,000 distinct CDR3 sequences, around half appearing once. The V gene is TRBV20-1, the J gene TRBJ2-7; 7 bases are shared with TRBD2. The TCR comes from a woman in her forties in good health. Sequencing was done on a sample of blood. CDR3 residues: CSARALAELAKNVQYF. The CDR3 DNA reads TGCAGTGCTAGAGCTCTAGCGGAACTAGCCAAAAACGTTCAGTACTTC.